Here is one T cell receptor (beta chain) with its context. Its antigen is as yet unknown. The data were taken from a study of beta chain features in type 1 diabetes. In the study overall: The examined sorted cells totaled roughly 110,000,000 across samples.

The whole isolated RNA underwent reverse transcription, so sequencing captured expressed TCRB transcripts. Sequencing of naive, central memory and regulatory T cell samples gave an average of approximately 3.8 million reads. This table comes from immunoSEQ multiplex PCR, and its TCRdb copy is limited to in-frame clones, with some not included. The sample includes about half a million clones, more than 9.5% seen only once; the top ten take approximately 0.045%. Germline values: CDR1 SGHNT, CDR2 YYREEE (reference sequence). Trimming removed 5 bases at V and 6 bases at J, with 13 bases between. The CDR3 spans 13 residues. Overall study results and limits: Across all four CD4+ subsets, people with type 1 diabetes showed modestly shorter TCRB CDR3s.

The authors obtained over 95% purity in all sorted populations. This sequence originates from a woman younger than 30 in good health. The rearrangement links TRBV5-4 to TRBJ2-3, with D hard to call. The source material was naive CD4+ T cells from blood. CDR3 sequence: CASSLRAADTQYF. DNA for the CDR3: TGTGCCAGCAGTCTCCGGGCCGCGGATACGCAGTATTTT.